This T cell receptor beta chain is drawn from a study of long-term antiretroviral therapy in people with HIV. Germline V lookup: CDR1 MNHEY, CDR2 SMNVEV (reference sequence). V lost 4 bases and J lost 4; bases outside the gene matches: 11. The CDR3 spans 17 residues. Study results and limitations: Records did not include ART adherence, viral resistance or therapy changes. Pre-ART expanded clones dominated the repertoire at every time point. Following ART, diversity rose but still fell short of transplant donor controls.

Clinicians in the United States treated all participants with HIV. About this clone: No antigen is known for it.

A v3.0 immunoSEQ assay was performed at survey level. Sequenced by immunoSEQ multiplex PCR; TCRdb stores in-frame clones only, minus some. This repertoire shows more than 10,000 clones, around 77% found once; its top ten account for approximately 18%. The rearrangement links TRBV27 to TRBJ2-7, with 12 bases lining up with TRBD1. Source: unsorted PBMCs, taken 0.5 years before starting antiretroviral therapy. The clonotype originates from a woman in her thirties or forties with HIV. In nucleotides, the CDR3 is TGTGCCAGCAGTTCACATTCCGGGACAGGGGGCTTGTACGAGCAGTACTTC. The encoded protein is CASSSHSGTGGLYEQYF.